Listed below are T cell receptor beta chains from one sample, sequenced in a study of cytomegalovirus exposure and HLA in healthy donors. Using immunoSEQ multiplex PCR, the repertoire was profiled, and TCRdb retains in-frame clones only, with some absent. The sample records some 130,000 clones, around 77% being singletons. Sequences were obtained from PBMCs. The receptors come from a man aged 25-40 years in good health and CMV-seronegative. Both conserved end residues are part of each CDR3. Each record gives: CDR3 DNA, CDR3 protein, D gene, V gene, J gene. A D gene is named only where the DNA matches it firmly.

DNA: TGTGCCAGCAGCACAGCAGACCTAGCCAAAAACATTCAGTACTTC
CDR3: CASSTADLAKNIQYF
D: NA
V: TRBV27
J: TRBJ2-4

DNA: TGCGCCAGCAGCCAAGTAACTAGTTCCTACAATGAGCAGTTCTTC
CDR3: CASSQVTSSYNEQFF
D: NA
V: TRBV4-1
J: TRBJ2-1

DNA: TGTGCCAGCAGCCACTGGGGGGGGAGGGAGCAGTACTTC
CDR3: CASSHWGGREQYF
D: TRBD2
V: TRBV5-8
J: TRBJ2-7

DNA: TGTGCCAGCAGCTTAGACAGGTCGAGCTCCTACGAGCAGTACTTC
CDR3: CASSLDRSSSYEQYF
D: NA
V: TRBV7-6
J: TRBJ2-7

DNA: TGCGCCAGCAGCAAGGGACTAGCGACCACCACCGGGGAGCTGTTTTTT
CDR3: CASSKGLATTTGELFF
D: TRBD2
V: TRBV5-1
J: TRBJ2-2

DNA: TGTGCCTGGGGCGGAAGGGATGGAAACACCATATATTTT
CDR3: CAWGGRDGNTIYF
D: NA
V: TRBV2
J: TRBJ1-3

DNA: TGTGCCAGCTCGCTTCTACCGGGACTAGCGGGAACCCAGACCCAGTACTTC
CDR3: CASSLLPGLAGTQTQYF
D: TRBD2
V: TRBV18
J: TRBJ2-5

DNA: TGTGCCAGCAGCCAAGTTCCGGGATCCACAGATACGCAGTATTTT
CDR3: CASSQVPGSTDTQYF
D: NA
V: TRBV4-2
J: TRBJ2-3

DNA: TGCGACGGAGGTAGCGGGAGTTTGGGGACCAAAAACATTCAGTACTTC
CDR3: CDGGSGSLGTKNIQYF
D: TRBD2
V: TRBV27
J: TRBJ2-4

DNA: TGTGCCATCAGTGAGAGATGGGGCGGGACTAGCGGGAGAGGGGAGCAGTACTTC
CDR3: CAISERWGGTSGRGEQYF
D: TRBD2
V: TRBV10-3
J: TRBJ2-7

DNA: TGTGCCAGCAGCCCTCGGACAGGGAACTATGGCTACACCTTC
CDR3: CASSPRTGNYGYTF
D: TRBD1
V: TRBV9
J: TRBJ1-2

DNA: TGTGCCAGCAAACTGGACAGGGGTGGAGAGACCCAGTACTTC
CDR3: CASKLDRGGETQYF
D: TRBD1
V: TRBV2
J: TRBJ2-5

DNA: TGTGCCAGCAGCCACGGACAGGGAGGCTACGAGCAGTACTTC
CDR3: CASSHGQGGYEQYF
D: TRBD1
V: TRBV6-6
J: TRBJ2-7

DNA: TGTGCCAGCAGCTCCCCCCGACTAAGGTCCTACAATGAGCAGTTCTTC
CDR3: CASSSPRLRSYNEQFF
D: NA
V: TRBV11-2
J: TRBJ2-1

DNA: TGTGCCAGCAGTGACGTAACTAGCGGGCGCGATCTTGGGCAGTACTTC
CDR3: CASSDVTSGRDLGQYF
D: TRBD2
V: TRBV2
J: TRBJ2-7

DNA: TGCGCCAGCAGCTTGGGCACAGTTAGCAATCAGCCCCAGCATTTT
CDR3: CASSLGTVSNQPQHF
D: NA
V: TRBV5-1
J: TRBJ1-5

DNA: TGTGCCAGCAGTTTTTCGGGACAGGGCTACAATGAGCAGTTCTTC
CDR3: CASSFSGQGYNEQFF
D: TRBD1
V: TRBV27
J: TRBJ2-1

DNA: TGTGCCAGCAGCTTAGAGGCGTGGGCGGGGGTCCATGAGCAGTTCTTC
CDR3: CASSLEAWAGVHEQFF
D: TRBD2
V: TRBV7-2
J: TRBJ2-1

DNA: TGTGCCAGCAGCTTAAATCTGAGTGGGGCTGAGCAGTTCTTC
CDR3: CASSLNLSGAEQFF
D: NA
V: TRBV11-2
J: TRBJ2-1

DNA: TGCGCCAGCAGCGAACTAGCGGGAGGAGTAGATACGCAGTATTTT
CDR3: CASSELAGGVDTQYF
D: TRBD2
V: TRBV10-1
J: TRBJ2-3

DNA: TGTGCCAGCAGTGCTCGCGTATCCTACGAGCAGTACTTC
CDR3: CASSARVSYEQYF
D: NA
V: TRBV6-1
J: TRBJ2-7

DNA: TGTGCCAGCAGTGACCGGGACAGGGGGTTTATTTTTCGAAAACTGTTTTTT
CDR3: CASSDRDRGFIFRKLFF
D: TRBD1
V: TRBV11-2
J: TRBJ1-4

DNA: TGTGCCGGAACGGAAAGCGGGAGAGTCAAAGGCGGGGAGCTGTTTTTT
CDR3: CAGTESGRVKGGELFF
D: TRBD2
V: TRBV30
J: TRBJ2-2

DNA: TGTGCCAGCAGTTCACCGAAGCGGGTTAGGGAGACCCAGTACTTC
CDR3: CASSSPKRVRETQYF
D: NA
V: TRBV28
J: TRBJ2-5

DNA: TGTGCCAGCAGCCGGACTAGCGGGAGGCAAGAGCAGTACTTC
CDR3: CASSRTSGRQEQYF
D: TRBD2
V: TRBV7-2
J: TRBJ2-7

DNA: TGTGCCATCAGTGAGTCTACCTTACTAGCATCTCCCTACGAGCAGTACTTC
CDR3: CAISESTLLASPYEQYF
D: NA
V: TRBV10-3
J: TRBJ2-7

DNA: TGTGCCAGCAGGACATTGAAGTTGTACAATGAGCAGTTCTTC
CDR3: CASRTLKLYNEQFF
D: NA
V: TRBV27
J: TRBJ2-1

DNA: TGTGCCAGCAGCTTGTATACAGGGGGTGGCTATGGCTACACCTTC
CDR3: CASSLYTGGGYGYTF
D: TRBD1
V: TRBV5-6
J: TRBJ1-2

DNA: TGTGCCAGCAGCTTAGGAGGTAACAGGGGGATCGAGCAGTACTTC
CDR3: CASSLGGNRGIEQYF
D: TRBD1
V: TRBV7-2
J: TRBJ2-7